This entry concerns a single T cell receptor (beta chain). Germline loops: CDR1 MNHEY, CDR2 SVGAGI. This CDR3 has 13 amino acids. V lost 0 bases to trimming and J lost 8 bases, with 7 bases between them. This sample was included in a study of blood T cell repertoires in COVID-19. Study details: Nucleic acid was either cDNA or gDNA, and it came from T cells, B-cell-depleted T cells, or PBMCs.

Method: immunoSEQ multiplex PCR; TCRdb's copy keeps in-frame clones and lacks some. This sample has under 250,000 clones, with around 83% found just once. The specimen was peripheral blood. The chain is built from TRBV6-5 and TRBJ1-4; a possible D gene is TRBD1 (6 bases). This receptor was identified in a human donor in a cohort sampled during active COVID-19. The DNA of the CDR3 is TGTGCCAGCAGTTACTCTACAGGGGAAAAACTGTTTTTT. It encodes CASSYSTGEKLFF.